The rows below give T cell receptor beta chains drawn from one sample of a study of T cell responses to AZD1222 COVID-19 vaccine. Clones were read by immunoSEQ multiplex PCR, and TCRdb kept only the in-frame ones, dropping some. The table lists over 100,000 clones, about nine tenths of them singletons. The material was peripheral blood, obtained 28 days after the second AZD1222 dose. These receptor sequences come from an adult who received the AZD1222 COVID-19 vaccine. CDR3s include the opening cysteine and the closing phenylalanine or tryptophan. A D gene is named only where the DNA matches it firmly. Clone size is not always given. Where it is, it says once, few, many or a class for expanded clones.

>17|NA|TRBV5-1|TRBJ2-2|NA
CASSLVSGRGNTGELFF
TGCGCCAGCAGCTTGGTCTCGGGGAGAGGGAACACCGGGGAGCTGTTTTTT
>14|NA|TRBV3-1/TRBV3-2|TRBJ1-5|NA
CASSQGGSNQPQHF
TGTGCCAGCAGCCAAGGAGGTAGCAATCAGCCCCAGCATTTT
>14|NA|TRBV6-5|TRBJ1-2|NA
CASSPPWGDYGYTF
TGTGCCAGCAGTCCCCCGTGGGGTGACTATGGCTACACCTTC
>13|few|TRBV5-4|TRBJ2-5|TRBD1
CASGDRGVETQYF
TGTGCCAGCGGTGACAGGGGCGTAGAGACCCAGTACTTC
>14|NA|TRBV4-1|TRBJ2-1|TRBD2
CASSQVAGGYEQFF
TGCGCCAGCAGCCAAGTGGCGGGGGGGTATGAGCAGTTCTTC
>12|once|TRBV25-1|TRBJ2-5|NA
CASSAPAETQYF
TGTGCCAGCAGTGCACCCGCTGAGACCCAGTACTTC
>16|once|TRBV5-4|TRBJ2-7|NA
CASSSAPVLSTYEQYF
TGTGCCAGCAGCTCCGCACCGGTCTTAAGTACCTACGAGCAGTACTTC
>12|NA|TRBV2|TRBJ1-5|NA
CASSGGIQPQHF
TGTGCCAGCAGTGGGGGAATACAGCCCCAGCATTTT
>14|NA|TRBV29-1|TRBJ1-4|NA
CSVSHGGVQEKLFF
TGCAGCGTATCCCATGGGGGGGTACAGGAAAAACTGTTTTTT
>16|NA|TRBV4-2|TRBJ2-1|NA
CASSQESGGPDNEQFF
TGTGCCAGCAGCCAAGAAAGTGGGGGACCGGACAATGAGCAGTTCTTC
>16|few|TRBV7-8|TRBJ1-6|TRBD1
CASSLYRGRANSPLHF
TGTGCCAGCAGCTTATACAGGGGGAGGGCCAATTCACCCCTCCACTTT
>12|NA|TRBV27|TRBJ1-1|NA
CASSLKLGEAFF
TGTGCCAGCAGTTTAAAGTTAGGTGAAGCTTTCTTT
>12|NA|TRBV18|TRBJ2-7|NA
CASSEQGYEQYF
TGTGCCAGCTCGGAACAGGGCTACGAGCAGTACTTC
>15|NA|TRBV19|TRBJ1-5|TRBD1
CASSFPGQGIQPQHF
TGTGCCAGTAGTTTTCCGGGACAGGGAATTCAGCCCCAGCATTTT
>15|NA|TRBV4-3|TRBJ1-3|NA
CASSQASGAGNTIYF
TGCGCCAGCAGCCAAGCCTCAGGGGCAGGAAACACCATATATTTT
>14|NA|TRBV23-1|TRBJ2-2|NA
CASRTPWDTGELFF
TGCGCCAGCAGAACTCCTTGGGACACCGGGGAGCTGTTTTTT
>16|NA|TRBV4-3|TRBJ1-2|TRBD1
CASSQVIQGENYGYTF
TGCGCCAGCAGCCAAGTTATCCAGGGGGAGAACTATGGCTACACCTTC
>12|NA|TRBV2|TRBJ2-3|NA
CASSVGQITQYF
TGTGCCAGCAGTGTGGGGCAAATTACGCAGTATTTT
>17|NA|TRBV7-9|TRBJ2-7|TRBD1
CASSLEVLRQGSYEQYF
TGTGCCAGCAGCTTAGAAGTGCTGCGACAGGGATCCTACGAGCAGTACTTC
>12|NA|TRBV28|TRBJ1-2|NA
CASSRVTYGYTF
TGTGCCAGCAGTAGGGTTACCTATGGCTACACCTTC
>16|NA|TRBV4-1|TRBJ1-2|TRBD1
CASRIDRDRANYGYTF
TGCGCCAGCAGGATAGACCGGGACAGAGCTAACTATGGCTACACCTTC
>14|NA|TRBV5-1|TRBJ2-3|NA
CASRGLASTDTQYF
TGCGCCAGCAGGGGGTTGGCTAGCACAGATACGCAGTATTTT
>17|NA|TRBV2|TRBJ1-2|NA
CASSEALTAVRRYGYTF
TGTGCCAGCAGTGAAGCTCTTACAGCAGTCAGACGCTATGGCTACACCTTC
>16|once|TRBV5-6|TRBJ1-5|NA
CASSFSFRRGNQPQHF
TGTGCCAGCAGCTTTTCTTTTCGACGAGGGAATCAGCCCCAGCATTTT
>17|NA|TRBV5-6|TRBJ1-5|NA
CASSYQVDGDSNQPQHF
TGTGCCAGCAGCTACCAGGTGGACGGCGATAGCAATCAGCCCCAGCATTTT
>13|NA|TRBV30|TRBJ1-1|TRBD1
CARRKGAGTEAFF
TGTGCCCGGAGGAAGGGGGCAGGGACTGAAGCTTTCTTT
>13|few|TRBV4-1|TRBJ1-6|NA
CASSLGPGSPLHF
TGCGCCAGCAGCCTGGGGCCGGGTTCACCCCTCCACTTT
>16|NA|TRBV6-1|TRBJ1-4|TRBD1
CASSETRGTGYEKLFF
TGTGCCAGCAGTGAAACGAGAGGGACAGGCTATGAAAAACTGTTTTTT
>15|NA|TRBV9|TRBJ2-2|NA
CASSDRGLNTGELFF
TGTGCCAGCAGCGACAGGGGACTGAACACCGGGGAGCTGTTTTTT
>15|NA|TRBV11-1|TRBJ1-6|TRBD1
CASSQRTGSLGPLHF
TGTGCCAGCAGCCAGCGGACAGGGAGTCTGGGGCCCCTCCACTTT
>13|NA|TRBV3-1/TRBV3-2|TRBJ1-1|NA
CASSRTQGTEAFF
TGTGCCAGCAGCCGCACGCAGGGGACTGAAGCTTTCTTT
>12|NA|TRBV7-2|TRBJ1-2|NA
CASSHGTAGYTF
TGTGCCAGCAGCCACGGGACTGCCGGCTACACCTTC
>16|NA|TRBV7-2|TRBJ2-6|NA
CASSLAGRAGANVLTF
TGTGCCAGCAGCTTAGCAGGTCGGGCTGGGGCCAACGTCCTGACTTTC
>15|NA|TRBV7-9|TRBJ1-3|TRBD1
CASSRDRGKSDTIYF
TGTGCCAGCAGTCGGGACAGGGGGAAGTCGGACACCATATATTTT
>14|NA|TRBV25-1|TRBJ1-4|NA
CASSSRATNEKLFF
TGTGCCAGCAGTTCAAGGGCAACTAATGAAAAACTGTTTTTT
>16|NA|TRBV6-5|TRBJ1-1|NA
CASSSSVFWGNTEAFF
TGTGCCAGCAGTTCATCCGTCTTTTGGGGGAACACTGAAGCTTTCTTT
>15|NA|TRBV7-9|TRBJ2-2|NA
CASSSGASNTGELFF
TGTGCCAGCAGCTCAGGGGCTTCGAACACCGGGGAGCTGTTTTTT
>17|NA|TRBV20-1|TRBJ1-2|NA
CSASSLVVGQGGYGYTF
TGCAGTGCTAGTAGTCTGGTGGTTGGGCAGGGCGGGTATGGCTACACCTTC
>17|NA|TRBV13|TRBJ1-5|NA
CASSLGLGSGTNQPQHF
TGTGCCAGCAGCTTAGGCCTGGGGTCCGGGACCAATCAGCCCCAGCATTTT
>15|NA|TRBV4-1|TRBJ2-1|TRBD1
CASSQDWTGYNEQFF
TGCGCCAGCAGCCAAGATTGGACAGGGTACAATGAGCAGTTCTTC
>15|NA|TRBV15|TRBJ1-2|TRBD1
CATSGGAGQNYGYTF
TGTGCCACCAGTGGGGGTGCGGGACAGAACTATGGCTACACCTTC
>14|NA|TRBV2|TRBJ1-3|NA
CASSTDRSGNTIYF
TGTGCCAGCAGTACAGATCGCTCTGGAAACACCATATATTTT
>15|NA|TRBV5-1|TRBJ2-3|TRBD2
CASSLVGTRPDTQYF
TGCGCCAGCAGCTTGGTGGGGACTAGACCAGATACGCAGTATTTT